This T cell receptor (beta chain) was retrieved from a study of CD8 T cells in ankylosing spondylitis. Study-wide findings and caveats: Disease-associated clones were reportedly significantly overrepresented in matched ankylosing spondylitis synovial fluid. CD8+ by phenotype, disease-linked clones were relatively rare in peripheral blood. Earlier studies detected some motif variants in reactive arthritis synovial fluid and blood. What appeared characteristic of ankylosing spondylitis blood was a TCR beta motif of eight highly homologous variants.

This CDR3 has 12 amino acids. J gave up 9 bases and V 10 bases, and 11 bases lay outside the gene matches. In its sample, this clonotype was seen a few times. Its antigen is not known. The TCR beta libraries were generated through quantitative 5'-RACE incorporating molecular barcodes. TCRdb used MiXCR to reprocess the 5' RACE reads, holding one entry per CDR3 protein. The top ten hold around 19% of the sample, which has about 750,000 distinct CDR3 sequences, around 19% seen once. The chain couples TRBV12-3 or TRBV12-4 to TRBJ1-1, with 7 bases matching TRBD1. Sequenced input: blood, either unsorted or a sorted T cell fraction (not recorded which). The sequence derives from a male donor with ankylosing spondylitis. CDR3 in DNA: TGTGCCACGGTCCGACAGGGCTGGCAAGCTTTCTTT. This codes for CATVRQGWQAFF.